Listed here is a single TCR beta chain. Trimming shortened V by 2 bases and J by 7 bases, and 21 bases separated the two germline ends. The CDR3 runs to 16 residues. Per germline, CDR1 SGHRS and CDR2 YFSETQ. These data come from a study of blood T cell repertoires in COVID-19. Study in general: Acute and convalescent COVID-19 samples came from the United States, Italy and Spain.

Followed longitudinally, the Seattle patients had been enrolled during active infection. Some clones are missing from TCRdb's copy, which holds only in-frame ones; the method was immunoSEQ multiplex PCR. The sample consists of about 350,000 clones, 87% of them appearing once. Material: peripheral blood. This TCR was recovered from a man aged 25 to 45 with COVID-19, enrolled during active disease. J is TRBJ1-1 and V is TRBV5-1; maybe TRBD1 (5 bases). CDR3 in amino acids: CASSFSSGGVVGEAFF. The DNA for the CDR3 is TGCGCCAGCAGCTTCTCATCCGGGGGGGTGGTCGGTGAAGCTTTCTTT.